This T cell receptor (beta chain) was sequenced in a study of cytomegalovirus exposure and HLA in healthy donors. Study-level information: The 100 to 150 validation repertoires, a later analysis reported, used the same platform as the roughly 650 repertoires from the first cohort.

Trimming at V came to 5 bases and at J to 6 bases, leaving 3 bases not matched to a gene. From germline, CDR1 is MNHEY and CDR2 SMNVEV (reference sequence). This CDR3 contains 12 residues. Broader study findings: The study designated 150 to 200 TCR beta chains cytomegalovirus-associated. Most TCRs appeared rarely, but some public TCRs recurred in many donors. A classifier reportedly called cytomegalovirus status with high sensitivity and specificity.

Method: immunoSEQ multiplex PCR; TCRdb's copy keeps in-frame clones and lacks some. Among 220,000 or so clones listed, 90% to 95% were seen once. A remark on this clone: Its antigen is still unknown.

This rearrangement joins TRBV27 to TRBJ2-7; 8 bases align to TRBD1. Sequenced material: PBMCs. The sequence came from a woman aged 18-29 years in good health and CMV-seronegative. This chain's CDR3 is CASSVQGGEQYF. In DNA form, the CDR3 reads TGTGCCAGCAGTGTACAGGGGGGCGAGCAGTACTTC.